Listed below are T cell receptor beta chains from one sample, sequenced in a study of T cells in Graves' hyperthyroidism and ophthalmopathy. TCRdb processed the multiplex PCR reads anew with MiXCR; each CDR3 protein has one entry. Among about 52,000 distinct CDR3 sequences listed, less than 50% were seen once. Sequenced material: blood. These receptors came from a woman aged 50 to 60 with Graves' ophthalmopathy. Both conserved end residues are part of each CDR3.

17 TRBV6-2/TRBV6-3 CASSYEPGTHYRETQYF
24 TRBV15 CATSRGQGVVTEAFFGQGTDTQYF
13 TRBV29-1 CSVDAPGTHGYTF
14 TRBV2 CASSEVGAYTEAFF
13 TRBV24-1 CATSPDPNTEAFF
15 TRBV4-1 CASSQDELTGNEQFF
16 TRBV9 CASTSSAGGNTGELFF
15 TRBV20-1 CSARAGAGAGETQYF
11 TRBV28 CASSWGEKLFF
14 TRBV2 CASRRDRMNTEAFF
13 TRBV27 CASSLFGGTEAFF
14 TRBV6-1 CASSGSGGGSPLRF
17 TRBV9 CASSPQTSGRRKETQYF
14 TRBV20-1 CSARGRTTGETQYF
16 TRBV4-1 CASSPAQSGDAYEQYF
13 TRBV24-1 CATSDDIYGGYTF
14 TRBV20-1 CSASEDRGSDEQYF
13 TRBV9 CASRGGSGNTIYF
14 TRBV20-1 CSARDLRGYYEQYF
16 TRBV20-1 CSAPSPDERSKNIQYF